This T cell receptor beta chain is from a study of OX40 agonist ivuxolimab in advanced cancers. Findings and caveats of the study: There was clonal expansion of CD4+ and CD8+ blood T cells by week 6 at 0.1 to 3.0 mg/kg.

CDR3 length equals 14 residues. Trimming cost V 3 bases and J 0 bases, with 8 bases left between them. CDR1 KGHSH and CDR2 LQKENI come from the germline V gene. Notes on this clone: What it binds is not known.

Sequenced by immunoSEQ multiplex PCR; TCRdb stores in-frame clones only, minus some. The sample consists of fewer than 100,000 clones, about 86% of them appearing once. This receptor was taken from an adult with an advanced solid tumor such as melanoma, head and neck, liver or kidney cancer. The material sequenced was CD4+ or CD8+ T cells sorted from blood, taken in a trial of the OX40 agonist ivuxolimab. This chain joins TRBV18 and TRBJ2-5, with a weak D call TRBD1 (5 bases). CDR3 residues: CASSPTDYQETQYF. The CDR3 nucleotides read TGTGCCAGCTCACCGACAGATTACCAAGAGACCCAGTACTTC.